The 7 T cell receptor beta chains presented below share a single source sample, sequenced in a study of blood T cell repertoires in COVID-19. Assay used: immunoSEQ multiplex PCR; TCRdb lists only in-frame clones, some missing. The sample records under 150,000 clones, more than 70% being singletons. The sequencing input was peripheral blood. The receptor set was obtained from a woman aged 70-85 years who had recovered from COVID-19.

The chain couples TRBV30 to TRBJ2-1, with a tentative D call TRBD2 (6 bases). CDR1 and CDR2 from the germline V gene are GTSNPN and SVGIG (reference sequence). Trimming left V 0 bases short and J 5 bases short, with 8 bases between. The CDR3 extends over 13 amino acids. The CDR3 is CAWSVRGNNEQFF. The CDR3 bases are TGTGCCTGGAGTGTACGGGGGAACAATGAGCAGTTCTTC.

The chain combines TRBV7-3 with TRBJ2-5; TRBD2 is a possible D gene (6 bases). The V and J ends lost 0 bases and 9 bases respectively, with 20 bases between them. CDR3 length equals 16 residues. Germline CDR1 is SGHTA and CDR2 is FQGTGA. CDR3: CASSLTGSGSSEAQYF. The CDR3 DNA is TGTGCCAGCAGCTTAACGGGCAGCGGGTCCTCCGAGGCCCAGTACTTC.

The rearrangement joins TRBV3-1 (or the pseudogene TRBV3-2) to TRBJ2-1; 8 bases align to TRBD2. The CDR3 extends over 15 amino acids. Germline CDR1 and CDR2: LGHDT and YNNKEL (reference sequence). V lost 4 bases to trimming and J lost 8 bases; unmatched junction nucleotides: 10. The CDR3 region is CASSLQGLGGDEQFF. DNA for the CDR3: TGTGCCAGCAGCCTACAGGGACTCGGGGGGGATGAGCAGTTCTTC.

Here the CDR3 DNA reads TGTGCCAGCACCCTTAACACCGGGGAGCTGTTTTTT. This encodes CASTLNTGELFF. This chain links TRBV28 with TRBJ2-2; D call uncertain. The CDR3 runs to 12 residues. V was cut by 7 bases and J by 2 bases, with 5 bases left in between. Germline loops: CDR1 MDHEN, CDR2 SYDVKM.

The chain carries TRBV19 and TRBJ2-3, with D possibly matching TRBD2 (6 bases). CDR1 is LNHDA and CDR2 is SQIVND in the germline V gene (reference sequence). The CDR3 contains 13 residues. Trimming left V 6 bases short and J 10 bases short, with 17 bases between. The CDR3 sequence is CASRASVGGSQYF. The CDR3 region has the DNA TGTGCCAGTAGGGCTAGCGTGGGTGGGTCGCAGTATTTT.

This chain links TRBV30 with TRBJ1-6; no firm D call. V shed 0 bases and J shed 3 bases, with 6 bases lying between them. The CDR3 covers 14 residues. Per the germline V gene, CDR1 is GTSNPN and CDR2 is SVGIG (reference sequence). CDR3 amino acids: CAWSVIHYNSPLHF. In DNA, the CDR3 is TGTGCCTGGAGTGTAATACACTATAATTCACCCCTCCACTTT.

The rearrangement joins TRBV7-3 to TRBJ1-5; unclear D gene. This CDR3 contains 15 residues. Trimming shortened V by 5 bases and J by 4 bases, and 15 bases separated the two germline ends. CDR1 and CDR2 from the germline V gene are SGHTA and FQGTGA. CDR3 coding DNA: TGTGCCAGCAGCCACCCCCCCGGGTGGAATCAGCCCCAGCATTTT. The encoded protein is CASSHPPGWNQPQHF.